This is a list of T cell receptor beta chains from one sample in a study of cytomegalovirus exposure and HLA in healthy donors. Sequencing used immunoSEQ multiplex PCR; TCRdb keeps in-frame clones, though not all of them. Its clone listing holds about 190,000 clones. Specimen: PBMCs. Receptors originate from a woman between 25 and 40 years old in good health and CMV-seropositive. Each CDR3 is given with its conserved first and last residue. The order of the fields is D gene, J gene, V gene, CDR3 protein, CDR3 DNA. The D gene is left open where the match is weak.

>-|TRBJ1-2|TRBV6-5
CASRNVQGSNYGYTF
TGTGCCAGCAGGAACGTACAGGGATCTAACTATGGCTACACCTTC
>-|TRBJ1-1|TRBV10-1
CASSEQNTEAFF
TGCGCCAGCAGTGAGCAGAACACTGAAGCTTTCTTT
>-|TRBJ1-1|TRBV10-3
CAISESRDGGNTEAFF
TGTGCCATCAGTGAGTCAAGGGACGGGGGGAACACTGAAGCTTTCTTT
>TRBD1|TRBJ1-2|TRBV7-9
CASSFRGTADQGYTF
TGTGCCAGCAGCTTTAGGGGGACAGCGGATCAAGGCTACACCTTC
>TRBD1|TRBJ1-6|TRBV7-9
CASSLIWTGRNSPLHF
TGTGCCAGCAGCCTGATCTGGACAGGGAGGAATTCACCCCTCCACTTT
>-|TRBJ2-1|TRBV6-5
CASSYRNEQFF
TGTGCCAGCAGTTACCGCAATGAGCAGTTCTTC
>TRBD1|TRBJ1-5|TRBV6-5
CASSYRTGAQPQHF
TGTGCCAGCAGTTACCGGACAGGGGCTCAGCCCCAGCATTTT
>TRBD2|TRBJ2-3|TRBV27
CASRPLAGGTDTQYF
TGTGCCAGCAGGCCTCTAGCGGGTGGCACAGATACGCAGTATTTT
>TRBD1|TRBJ1-1|TRBV28
CASSLDRSYTEAFF
TGTGCCAGCAGTTTGGACAGGAGTTACACTGAAGCTTTCTTT
>-|TRBJ2-2|TRBV29-1
CSVLPTGEYTGELFF
TGCAGCGTCCTCCCGACAGGTGAATACACCGGGGAGCTGTTTTTT
>-|TRBJ2-3|TRBV18
CASSPSLGTDTQYF
TGTGCCAGCTCACCGAGCTTAGGCACAGATACGCAGTATTTT
>-|TRBJ2-7|TRBV19
CASSAGRSYEQYF
TGTGCCAGTAGTGCGGGACGGTCCTACGAGCAGTACTTC
>TRBD2|TRBJ2-2|TRBV7-6
CASRSGTSLSGELFF
TGTGCCAGCAGGTCCGGGACTAGTCTCTCCGGGGAGCTGTTTTTT
>-|TRBJ2-7|TRBV6-1
CASRAAGQNEQYF
TGTGCCAGCAGGGCCGCTGGCCAAAACGAGCAGTACTTC
>-|TRBJ1-2|TRBV6-5
CASSYGGALIPYF
TGTGCCAGCAGTTACGGGGGGGCGCTCATACCGTACTTC
>TRBD1|TRBJ1-1|TRBV7-8
CASSARDRGGTEAFF
TGTGCCAGCAGCGCCCGGGACAGGGGAGGGACTGAAGCTTTCTTT
>-|TRBJ1-2|TRBV7-9
CASGSEGRSTRYGYTF
TGTGCCAGCGGATCGGAGGGCAGGTCCACTAGATATGGCTACACCTTC
>-|TRBJ1-2|TRBV14
CASSSLVRNYGYTF
TGTGCCAGCAGTTCTCTGGTCCGGAACTATGGCTACACCTTC
>-|TRBJ2-5|TRBV2
CASSGSGLFQETQYF
TGTGCCAGCAGTGGGTCGGGACTGTTCCAAGAGACCCAGTACTTC
>TRBD2|TRBJ2-3|TRBV6-6
CASSYSRGRAADTQYF
TGTGCCAGCAGTTACTCGCGCGGGAGGGCGGCAGATACGCAGTATTTT
>TRBD1|TRBJ1-5|TRBV19
CASSVTGTGGIQPQHF
TGTGCCAGTAGTGTAACCGGGACAGGGGGCATTCAGCCCCAGCATTTT
>TRBD1|TRBJ1-2|TRBV5-5
CASSLAGTGGLGNYGYTF
TGTGCCAGCAGCTTGGCCGGAACAGGGGGCTTGGGTAACTATGGCTACACCTTC
>-|TRBJ1-1|TRBV9
CASSPRSGMNTEAFF
TGTGCCAGCAGCCCCCGCTCGGGGATGAACACTGAAGCTTTCTTT
>TRBD1|TRBJ1-6|TRBV4-1
CASSAPTGRFNSPLHF
TGCGCCAGCAGCGCCCCGACAGGGAGGTTTAATTCACCCCTCCACTTT
>TRBD1|TRBJ2-1|TRBV6-1
CASSETGDEQFF
TGTGCCAGCAGTGAGACAGGGGATGAGCAGTTCTTC
>-|TRBJ1-2|TRBV28
CASSLGAGPYGYTF
TGTGCCAGCAGTTTAGGCGCAGGGCCTTATGGCTACACCTTC
>TRBD1|TRBJ1-4|TRBV2
CASFPGGMSREKLFF
TGTGCCAGCTTTCCAGGGGGCATGTCGCGTGAAAAACTGTTTTTT
>-|TRBJ1-2|TRBV5-6
CASSNHSYGYTF
TGTGCCAGCAGCAACCACAGCTATGGCTACACCTTC
>TRBD1|TRBJ1-6|TRBV6-1
CASSEDRFNSPLHF
TGTGCCAGCAGTGAGGACAGGTTTAATTCACCCCTCCACTTT
>TRBD2|TRBJ2-3|TRBV9
CASSVGLAGASTDTQYF
TGTGCCAGCAGCGTAGGTTTAGCGGGCGCCTCAACGGATACGCAGTATTTT
>-|TRBJ1-2|TRBV6-5
CASRSATQEENGYTF
TGTGCCAGCAGGTCGGCAACCCAGGAAGAGAATGGCTACACCTTC
>TRBD2|TRBJ2-7|TRBV28
CASSLLAGAGYEQYF
TGTGCCAGCAGTTTACTAGCGGGGGCCGGTTACGAGCAGTACTTC
>TRBD1|TRBJ1-4|TRBV4-3
CASSQVTGPRDKLFF
TGCGCCAGCAGCCAAGTGACAGGGCCTAGAGATAAACTGTTTTTT
>-|TRBJ1-1|TRBV28
CASSEIGDTEAFF
TGTGCCAGCAGCGAAATAGGGGACACTGAAGCTTTCTTT
>-|TRBJ2-3|TRBV5-4
CASSSGKRTSTDTQYF
TGTGCCAGCAGCTCAGGAAAGAGGACTAGCACAGATACGCAGTATTTT
>-|TRBJ2-7|TRBV7-8
CASSLAEEQYEQYF
TGTGCCAGCAGCTTAGCAGAGGAGCAATACGAGCAGTACTTC
>TRBD2|TRBJ2-5|TRBV5-4
CASSLGLAIQETQYF
TGTGCCAGCAGCTTGGGACTAGCGATCCAAGAGACCCAGTACTTC
>-|TRBJ1-1|TRBV29-1
CSVEMGWAGNTEAFF
TGCAGCGTTGAAATGGGGTGGGCAGGGAACACTGAGGCTTTCTTT